The 4 T cell receptor beta chains below all came from one sample that was sequenced in a study of blood T cell repertoires in COVID-19. Clones were read by immunoSEQ multiplex PCR, and TCRdb kept only the in-frame ones, dropping some. The sample has around 250,000 clones; 70% to 90% are singletons. The sample comprised PBMCs or T cells enriched from blood (not recorded which). Source of these receptors: a man aged 45-65 years who had been exposed to COVID-19.

The CDR3: CASSFGGRGDTQYF. CDR3 bases: TGCGCCAGCAGCTTCGGTGGTAGGGGTGATACGCAGTATTTT. The rearrangement uses TRBV5-1 and TRBJ2-3; weak D call: TRBD1 (5 bases). Per germline, CDR1 SGHRS and CDR2 YFSETQ. Trimming shortened V by 2 bases and J by 6 bases, and 13 bases separated the two germline ends. The CDR3 has 14 amino acids.

CDR3 sequence reads: CASLSTGGGETQYF. The DNA of the CDR3 is TGTGCCAGCCTTTCTACAGGGGGCGGTGAGACCCAGTACTTC. V usage is TRBV6-5 and J usage is TRBJ2-5; 9 bases agree with TRBD1. The CDR3 has 14 residues. Germline trimming cut 8 bases from V and 5 bases from J; bases unmatched to any gene: 9. The germline CDR1 and CDR2 sequences are MNHEY and SVGAGI.

As for this clone: The identical CDR3 is also encoded by other nucleotide sequences in the sample. The chain combines TRBV11-3 with TRBJ1-1; the D gene is possibly TRBD1 (6 bases). The V gene's germline CDR1 is SGHNT and CDR2 YENEEA. Trimming shortened V by 5 bases and J by 5 bases, and 12 bases separated the two germline ends. This CDR3 has 13 amino acids. The CDR3 sequence is CASSLGGFTEAFF. The CDR3 DNA follows: TGTGCCAGCAGCCTTGGGGGCTTTACTGAAGCTTTCTTT.

The V call is TRBV3-1 (or the pseudogene TRBV3-2), the J call TRBJ2-7; 9 bases map to TRBD2. The germline V gene encodes CDR1 LGHDT and CDR2 YNNKEL (reference sequence). This CDR3 has 15 amino acids. J gave up 2 bases and V 5 bases, and 7 bases lay outside the gene matches. In DNA, the CDR3 is TGTGCCAGCAGCTACCCCGGGACTAGCCCCTACGAGCAGTACTTC. Protein sequence: CASSYPGTSPYEQYF.